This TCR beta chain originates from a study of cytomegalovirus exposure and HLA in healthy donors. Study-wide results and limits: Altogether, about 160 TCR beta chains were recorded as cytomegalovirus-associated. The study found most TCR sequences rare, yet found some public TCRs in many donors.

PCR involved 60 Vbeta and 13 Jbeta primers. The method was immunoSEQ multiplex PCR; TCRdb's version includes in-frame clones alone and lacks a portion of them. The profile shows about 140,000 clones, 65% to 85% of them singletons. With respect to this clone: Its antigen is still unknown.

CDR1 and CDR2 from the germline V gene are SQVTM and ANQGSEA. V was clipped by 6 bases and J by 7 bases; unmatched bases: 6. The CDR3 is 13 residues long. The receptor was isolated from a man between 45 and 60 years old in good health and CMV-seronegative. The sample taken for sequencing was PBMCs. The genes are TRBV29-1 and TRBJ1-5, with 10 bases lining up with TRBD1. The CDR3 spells CSVRDRGNQPQHF. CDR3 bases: TGCAGCGTCCGGGACAGGGGTAACCAGCCCCAGCATTTT. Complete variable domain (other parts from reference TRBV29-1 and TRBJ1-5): SAVISQKPSRDICQRGTSLTIQCQVDSQVTMMFWYRQQPGQSLTLIATANQGSEATYESGFVIDKFPISRPNLTFSTLTVSNMSPEDSSIYLCSVRDRGNQPQHFGDGTRLSIL.